What follows is one T cell receptor (beta chain) and its context. Its antigen is undetermined. The data stem from a study of T cell clones after liver transplantation. Study-wide findings and caveats: These preliminary findings come from unstandardized post-transplant sampling times.

The protocol was immunoSEQ multiplex PCR, while the TCRdb copy is restricted to in-frame clones and leaves out a portion. The sample records roughly 53,000 clones, 70% to 75% being singletons. This CDR3 is 15 amino acids long. Germline V gene data show CDR1 as SGHTS and CDR2 as YDEGEE. Trimming took off 2 bases at V and 1 base at J, with 10 bases between the two ends. This receptor was identified in a human patient who received a liver transplant. Some T cells may be graft donor cells. The rearrangement uses TRBV5-8 and TRBJ2-1, with D tentatively TRBD2 (5 bases). This specimen consisted of CD4+ T cells from blood, obtained at the 22-month timepoint. CDR3: CASSLRGMSYNEQFF. DNA of the CDR3: TGTGCCAGCAGCTTACGGGGAATGTCCTACAATGAGCAGTTCTTC.